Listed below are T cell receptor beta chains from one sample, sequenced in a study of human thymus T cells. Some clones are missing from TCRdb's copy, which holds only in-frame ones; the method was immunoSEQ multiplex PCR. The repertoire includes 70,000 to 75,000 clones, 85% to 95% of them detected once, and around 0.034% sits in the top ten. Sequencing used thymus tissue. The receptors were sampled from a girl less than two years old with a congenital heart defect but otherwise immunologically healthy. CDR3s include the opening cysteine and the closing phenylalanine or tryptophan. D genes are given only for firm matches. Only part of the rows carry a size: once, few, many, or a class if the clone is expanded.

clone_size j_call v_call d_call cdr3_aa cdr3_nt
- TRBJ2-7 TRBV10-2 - CASGHSYEQYF TGCGCCAGCGGACATAGCTACGAGCAGTACTTC
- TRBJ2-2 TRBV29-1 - CSVVVYRTGELFF TGCAGCGTTGTTGTTTATAGAACCGGGGAGCTGTTTTTT
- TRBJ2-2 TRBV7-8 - CASSPRTTNTGELFF TGTGCCAGCAGCCCCCGGACCACGAACACCGGGGAGCTGTTTTTT
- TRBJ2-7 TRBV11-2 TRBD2 CASSLGQATSGYEQYF TGTGCCAGCAGCTTAGGTCAAGCGACTAGCGGATACGAGCAGTACTTC
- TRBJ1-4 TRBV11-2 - CASSLILTNEKLFF TGTGCCAGCAGCTTGATTCTCACTAATGAAAAACTGTTTTTT
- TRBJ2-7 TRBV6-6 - CASSYSVDRSSYEQYF TGTGCCAGCAGTTACTCGGTAGACAGGAGCTCCTACGAGCAGTACTTC
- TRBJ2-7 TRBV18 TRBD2 CASSDQAGPGTGEQYF TGTGCCAGCTCCGATCAAGCGGGGCCCGGAACTGGCGAGCAGTACTTC
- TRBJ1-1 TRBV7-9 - CASSLDSEAFF TGTGCCAGCAGCTTGGACAGTGAAGCTTTCTTT
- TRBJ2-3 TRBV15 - CATSPNQRHFTDTQYF TGTGCCACCAGCCCCAACCAGAGACACTTCACAGATACGCAGTATTTT
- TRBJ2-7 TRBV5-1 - CASSLPSRDKAYEQYF TGCGCCAGCAGCTTGCCTTCTAGGGACAAAGCCTACGAGCAGTACTTC
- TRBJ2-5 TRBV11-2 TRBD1 CASSPGQGARETQYF TGTGCCAGCAGCCCAGGACAGGGGGCGCGCGAGACCCAGTACTTC
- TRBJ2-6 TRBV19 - CASSIGNRAWETSSGANVLTF TGTGCCAGTAGTATAGGAAACAGGGCGTGGGAGACTAGCTCTGGGGCCAACGTCCTGACTTTC
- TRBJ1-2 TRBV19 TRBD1 CASLDRVYGYTF TGTGCCAGTTTAGACAGGGTCTATGGCTACACCTTC
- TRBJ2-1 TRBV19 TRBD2 CASSVSGGFEVEQFF TGTGCCAGTAGTGTGTCGGGGGGGTTCGAGGTTGAGCAGTTCTTC
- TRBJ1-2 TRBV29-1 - CSVVGRGRSGYTF TGCAGCGTTGTAGGGCGGGGGCGAAGCGGCTACACCTTC
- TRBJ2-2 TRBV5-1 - CASSFSPIHAGELFF TGCGCCAGCAGCTTCAGCCCGATCCACGCCGGGGAGCTGTTTTTT
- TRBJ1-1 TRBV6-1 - CASTSYTEAFF TGTGCCAGCACCTCTTACACTGAAGCTTTCTTT
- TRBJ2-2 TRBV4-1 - CASSHWTLYHDGENTGELFF TGCGCCAGCAGCCATTGGACGTTGTACCATGATGGCGAGAACACCGGGGAGCTGTTTTTT
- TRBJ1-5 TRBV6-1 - CASAPNRVPAGPQHF TGTGCCAGCGCCCCTAACAGGGTCCCCGCGGGGCCCCAGCATTTT
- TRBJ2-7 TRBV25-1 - CASSDRYYEQYF TGTGCCAGCAGTGACAGATACTACGAGCAGTACTTC
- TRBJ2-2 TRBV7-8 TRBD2 CASSLGLAGTGELFF TGTGCCAGCAGCTTAGGCTTAGCGGGAACCGGGGAGCTGTTTTTT
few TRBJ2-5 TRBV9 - CASSLRAWGETQYF TGTGCCAGCAGCCTACGGGCCTGGGGGGAGACCCAGTACTTC
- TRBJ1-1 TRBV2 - CASSGLEVNTEAFF TGTGCCAGCAGTGGTCTTGAGGTGAACACTGAAGCTTTCTTT
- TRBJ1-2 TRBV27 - CESAMRQSYGYTF TGTGAGAGCGCCATGAGACAGTCCTATGGCTACACCTTC
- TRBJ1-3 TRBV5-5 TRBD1 CASSLKSRQGPSGNTIYF TGTGCCAGCAGCTTGAAAAGCCGACAGGGCCCTTCTGGAAACACCATATATTTT
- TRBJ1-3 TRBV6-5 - CASRGGRIENTIYF TGTGCCAGCAGAGGAGGGAGAATCGAAAACACCATATATTTT
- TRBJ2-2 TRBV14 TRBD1 CASSQYRGMNTGELFF TGTGCCAGCAGCCAATACAGGGGGATGAACACCGGGGAGCTGTTTTTT
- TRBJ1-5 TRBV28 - CASSFPVLSQPQHF TGTGCCAGCAGTTTCCCCGTACTCTCTCAGCCCCAGCATTTT
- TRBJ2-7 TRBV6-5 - CATTTPQGLRQYF TGTGCCACTACGACTCCCCAAGGCTTAAGGCAGTACTTC
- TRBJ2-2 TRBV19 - CASRGGQNTGELFF TGTGCCAGTAGAGGGGGACAGAACACCGGGGAGCTGTTTTTT
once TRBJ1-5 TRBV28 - CASSGRLNQPQHF TGTGCCAGCAGTGGACGGCTCAATCAGCCCCAGCATTTT